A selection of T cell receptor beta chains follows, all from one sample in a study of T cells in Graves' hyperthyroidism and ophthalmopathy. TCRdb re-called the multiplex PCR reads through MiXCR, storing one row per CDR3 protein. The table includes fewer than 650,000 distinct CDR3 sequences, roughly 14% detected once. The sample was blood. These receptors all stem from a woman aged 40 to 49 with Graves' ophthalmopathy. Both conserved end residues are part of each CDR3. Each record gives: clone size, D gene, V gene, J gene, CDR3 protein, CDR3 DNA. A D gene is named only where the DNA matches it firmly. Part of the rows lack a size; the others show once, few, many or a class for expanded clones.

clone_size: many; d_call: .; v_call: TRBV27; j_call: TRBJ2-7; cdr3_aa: CASSFGTDYEQYF; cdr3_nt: TGTGCCAGCAGTTTCGGGACGGATTACGAGCAGTACTTC
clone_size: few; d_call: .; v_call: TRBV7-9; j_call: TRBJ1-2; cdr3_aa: CASSLAAVGYTF; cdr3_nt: TGTGCCAGCAGCTTAGCCGCGGTCGGCTACACCTTC
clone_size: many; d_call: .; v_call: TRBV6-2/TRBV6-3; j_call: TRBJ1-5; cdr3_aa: CASSYSTAGPQHF; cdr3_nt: TGTGCCAGCAGTTACTCAACCGCCGGGCCCCAGCATTTT
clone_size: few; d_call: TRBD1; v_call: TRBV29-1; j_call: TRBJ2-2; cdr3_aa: CSVENWQGAGELFF; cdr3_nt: TGCAGCGTTGAGAATTGGCAGGGGGCCGGGGAGCTGTTTTTT
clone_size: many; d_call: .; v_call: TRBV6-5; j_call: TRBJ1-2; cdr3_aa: CASSYRGLFTF; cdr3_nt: TGTGCCAGCAGTTACAGGGGACTGTTCACCTTC
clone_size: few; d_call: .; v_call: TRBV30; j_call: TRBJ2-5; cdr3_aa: CAWGRQSQETQYF; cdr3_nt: TGTGCCTGGGGTCGTCAGTCCCAAGAGACCCAGTACTTC
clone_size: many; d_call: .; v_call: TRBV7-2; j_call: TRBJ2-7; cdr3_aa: CASSLVGKDYEQYF; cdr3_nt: TGTGCCAGCAGCTTAGTGGGAAAGGACTACGAGCAGTACTTC
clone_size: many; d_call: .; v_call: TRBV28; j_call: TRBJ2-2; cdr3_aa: CASMSGQINTGELFF; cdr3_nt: TGTGCCAGCATGTCTGGACAGATCAACACCGGGGAGCTGTTTTTT
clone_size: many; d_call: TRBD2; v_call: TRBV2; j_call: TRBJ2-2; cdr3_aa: CASRLAGVVGELFF; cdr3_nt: TGTGCCAGCAGACTAGCGGGAGTTGTCGGGGAGCTGTTTTTT
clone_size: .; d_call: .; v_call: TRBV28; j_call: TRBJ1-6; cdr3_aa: CASSLPEGFDNSPLHF; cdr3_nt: TGTGCCAGCAGTCTCCCGGAGGGATTCGACAATTCACCCCTCCACTTT
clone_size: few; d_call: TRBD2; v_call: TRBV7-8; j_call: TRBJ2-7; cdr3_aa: CASKISGTAYEQYF; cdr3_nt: TGTGCCAGCAAAATAAGCGGGACGGCCTACGAGCAGTACTTC
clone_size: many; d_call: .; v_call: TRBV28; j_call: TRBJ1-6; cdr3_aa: CATVTERDNSPLHF; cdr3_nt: TGTGCCACAGTGACAGAGAGAGATAATTCACCCCTCCACTTT
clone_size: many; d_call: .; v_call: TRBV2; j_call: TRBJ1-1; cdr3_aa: CASSEGRAPEAFF; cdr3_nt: TGTGCCAGCAGTGAAGGTAGGGCGCCTGAAGCTTTCTTT
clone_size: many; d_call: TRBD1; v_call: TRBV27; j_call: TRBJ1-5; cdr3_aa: CASSSSGTGSNQPQHF; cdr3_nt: TGTGCCAGCAGTTCCTCCGGGACAGGTAGCAATCAGCCCCAGCATTTT
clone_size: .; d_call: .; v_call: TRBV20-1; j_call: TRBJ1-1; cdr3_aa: CSARISGGTNTEAFF; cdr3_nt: TGCAGTGCTAGGATTAGTGGGGGTACTAACACTGAAGCTTTCTTT
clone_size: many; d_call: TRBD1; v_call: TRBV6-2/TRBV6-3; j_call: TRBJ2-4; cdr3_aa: CASSLTGVAKNIQYF; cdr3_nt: TGTGCCAGCAGTCTGACAGGGGTTGCCAAAAACATTCAGTACTTC
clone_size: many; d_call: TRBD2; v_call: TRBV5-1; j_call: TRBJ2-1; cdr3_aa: CASSLEVAGGFYNEQFF; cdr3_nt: TGCGCCAGCAGCTTGGAGGTAGCGGGAGGGTTCTACAATGAGCAGTTCTTC
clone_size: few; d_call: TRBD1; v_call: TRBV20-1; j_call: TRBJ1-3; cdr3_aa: CSARGQGSGNTIYF; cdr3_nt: TGCAGTGCTAGAGGACAGGGCTCTGGAAACACCATATATTTT
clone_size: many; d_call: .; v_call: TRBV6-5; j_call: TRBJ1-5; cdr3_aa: CASSYIGDGRWPQHF; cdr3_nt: TGTGCCAGCAGTTACATCGGGGATGGCAGGTGGCCCCAGCATTTT
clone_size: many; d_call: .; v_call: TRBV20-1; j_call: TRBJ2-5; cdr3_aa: CSARDGGRQEETQYF; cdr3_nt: TGCAGTGCTAGAGATGGTGGACGGCAGGAAGAGACCCAGTACTTC
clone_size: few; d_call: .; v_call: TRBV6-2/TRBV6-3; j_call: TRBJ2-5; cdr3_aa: CASRKQGRQETQYF; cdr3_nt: TGTGCCAGCAGGAAACAGGGTCGGCAAGAGACCCAGTACTTC
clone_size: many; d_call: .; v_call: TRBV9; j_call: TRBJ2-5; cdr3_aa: CASSEGSGIQETQYF; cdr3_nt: TGTGCCAGCAGCGAGGGAAGCGGAATCCAAGAGACCCAGTACTTC
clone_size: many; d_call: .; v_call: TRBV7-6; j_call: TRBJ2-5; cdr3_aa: CASSASSKSAQYF; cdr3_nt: TGTGCCAGCAGCGCCTCATCAAAGTCGGCCCAGTACTTC
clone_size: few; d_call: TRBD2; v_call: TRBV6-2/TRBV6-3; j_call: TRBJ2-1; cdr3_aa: CASSHHPSGSSYNEQFF; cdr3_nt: TGTGCCAGCAGTCACCATCCTAGCGGTAGCTCCTACAATGAGCAGTTCTTC
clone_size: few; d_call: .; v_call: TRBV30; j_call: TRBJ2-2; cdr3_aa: CAWSRALGTGELFF; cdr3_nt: TGTGCCTGGAGCCGGGCCCTCGGCACCGGGGAGCTGTTTTTT
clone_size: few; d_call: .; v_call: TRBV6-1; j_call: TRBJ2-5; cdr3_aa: CASSVRGAASPLQETQYF; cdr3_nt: TGTGCCAGCAGTGTGAGAGGAGCTGCATCTCCCTTACAAGAGACCCAGTACTTC
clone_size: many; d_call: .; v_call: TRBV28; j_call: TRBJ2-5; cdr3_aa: CASRSREEVTQYF; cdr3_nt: TGTGCCAGCAGATCCAGGGAGGAGGTGACCCAGTACTTC
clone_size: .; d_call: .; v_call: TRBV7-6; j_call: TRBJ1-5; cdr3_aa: CARSLEEGSQPQHF; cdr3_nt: TGTGCCAGGAGCTTAGAGGAGGGGAGCCAGCCCCAGCATTTT
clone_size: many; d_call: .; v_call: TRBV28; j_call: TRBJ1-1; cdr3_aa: CASSFGGGAEAFF; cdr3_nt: TGTGCCAGCAGTTTTGGCGGGGGCGCTGAAGCTTTCTTT
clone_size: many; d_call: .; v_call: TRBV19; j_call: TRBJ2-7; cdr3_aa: CASSMERVAGYEQYF; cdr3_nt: TGTGCCAGTAGTATGGAAAGGGTCGCTGGCTACGAGCAGTACTTC
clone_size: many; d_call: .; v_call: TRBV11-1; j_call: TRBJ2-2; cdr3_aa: CASSSGGSTGELFF; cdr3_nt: TGTGCCAGCAGTTCCGGGGGAAGTACCGGGGAGCTGTTTTTT
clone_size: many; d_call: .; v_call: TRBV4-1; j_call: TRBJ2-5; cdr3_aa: CASQMEGRDQETQYF; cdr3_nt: TGCGCCAGCCAGATGGAGGGACGGGACCAAGAGACCCAGTACTTC
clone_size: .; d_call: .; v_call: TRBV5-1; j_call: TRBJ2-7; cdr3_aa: CASSLAWGGLYEQYF; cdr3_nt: TGCGCCAGCAGCTTGGCCTGGGGAGGCCTCTACGAGCAGTACTTC
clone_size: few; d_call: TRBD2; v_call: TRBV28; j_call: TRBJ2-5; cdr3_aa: CASSFSPGRTSGRVEETQYF; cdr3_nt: TGTGCCAGCAGTTTCTCCCCGGGTCGGACTAGCGGGAGGGTTGAAGAGACCCAGTACTTC
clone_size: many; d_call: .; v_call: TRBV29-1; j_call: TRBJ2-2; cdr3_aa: CSVDETGELFF; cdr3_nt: TGCAGCGTTGATGAGACCGGGGAGCTGTTTTTT
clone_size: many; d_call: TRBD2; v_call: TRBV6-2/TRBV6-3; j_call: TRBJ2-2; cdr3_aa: CASSWTSGRAFTGELFF; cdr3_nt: TGTGCCAGCAGTTGGACTAGCGGGAGGGCCTTCACCGGGGAGCTGTTTTTT
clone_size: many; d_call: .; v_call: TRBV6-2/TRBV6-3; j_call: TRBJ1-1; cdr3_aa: CASSYGGMNTEAFF; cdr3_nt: TGTGCCAGCAGTTACGGTGGGATGAACACTGAAGCTTTCTTT
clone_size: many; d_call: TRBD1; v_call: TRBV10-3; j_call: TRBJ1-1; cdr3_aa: CAIQGAWDTEAFF; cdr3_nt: TGTGCCATACAGGGGGCTTGGGACACTGAAGCTTTCTTT
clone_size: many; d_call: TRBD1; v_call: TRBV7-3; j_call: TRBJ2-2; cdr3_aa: CASSSTGPNTGELFF; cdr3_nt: TGTGCCAGCAGCTCGACAGGGCCGAACACCGGGGAGCTGTTTTTT
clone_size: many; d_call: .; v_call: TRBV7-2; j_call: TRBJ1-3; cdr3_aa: CASGPRPTSGNTIYF; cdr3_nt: TGTGCCAGCGGGCCCCGGCCTACGTCTGGAAACACCATATATTTT
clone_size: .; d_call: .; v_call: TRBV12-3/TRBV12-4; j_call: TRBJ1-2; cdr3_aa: CASKIGTSRGYTF; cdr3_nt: TGTGCCAGCAAAATTGGGACCTCGAGAGGCTACACCTTC
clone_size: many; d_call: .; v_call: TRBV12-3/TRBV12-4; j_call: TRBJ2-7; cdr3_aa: CASSPRAPRGEQYF; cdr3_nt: TGTGCCAGCAGCCCCCGGGCACCACGGGGCGAGCAGTACTTC
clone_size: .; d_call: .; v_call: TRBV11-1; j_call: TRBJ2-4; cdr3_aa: CASSFNPPGFQLLAKNIQYF; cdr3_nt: TGTGCCAGCAGCTTCAACCCTCCAGGGTTCCAGCTGCTAGCCAAAAACATTCAGTACTTC
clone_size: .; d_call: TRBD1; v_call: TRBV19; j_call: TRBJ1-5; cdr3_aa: CASSSGGAGQPQHF; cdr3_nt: TGTGCCAGTAGTTCAGGGGGCGCAGGACAGCCCCAGCATTTT
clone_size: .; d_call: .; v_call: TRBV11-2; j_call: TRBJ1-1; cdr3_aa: CASSPQGSRGMNTEAFF; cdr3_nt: TGTGCCAGCAGCCCCCAGGGCTCAAGAGGAATGAACACTGAAGCTTTCTTT
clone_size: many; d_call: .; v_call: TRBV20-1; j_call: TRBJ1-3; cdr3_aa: CSARFGWESGNTIYF; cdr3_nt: TGCAGTGCTAGATTTGGGTGGGAGTCTGGAAACACCATATATTTT
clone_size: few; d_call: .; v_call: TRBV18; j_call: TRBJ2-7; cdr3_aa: CASSNSPGAYEQYF; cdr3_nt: TGTGCCAGCTCAAATTCACCGGGAGCCTACGAGCAGTACTTC
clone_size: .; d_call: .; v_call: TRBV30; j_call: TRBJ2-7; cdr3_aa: CAWREEGVFEQYF; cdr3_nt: TGTGCCTGGAGGGAAGAGGGGGTGTTTGAGCAGTACTTC